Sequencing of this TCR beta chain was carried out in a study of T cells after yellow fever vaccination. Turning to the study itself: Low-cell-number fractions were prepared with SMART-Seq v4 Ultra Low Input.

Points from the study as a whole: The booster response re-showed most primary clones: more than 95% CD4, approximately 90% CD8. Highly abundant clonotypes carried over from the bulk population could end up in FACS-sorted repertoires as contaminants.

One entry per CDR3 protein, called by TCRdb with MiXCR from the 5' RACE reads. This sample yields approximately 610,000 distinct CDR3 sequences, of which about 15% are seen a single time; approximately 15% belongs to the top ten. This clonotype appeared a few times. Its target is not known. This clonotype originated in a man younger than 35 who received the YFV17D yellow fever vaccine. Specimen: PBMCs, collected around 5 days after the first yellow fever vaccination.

As DNA, the CDR3 is TGTGCCACCAGTGGTTATACAGGGGGCGTCGAGACCCAGTACTTC. Translated: CATSGYTGGVETQYF. The rearrangement uses TRBV24-1 and TRBJ2-5; 9 nucleotides match TRBD1. The J segment lost 5 bases and the V segment lost 5 bases, leaving 8 bases of the junction unmatched. The CDR3 contains 15 residues. Germline V gives CDR1 KGHDR, CDR2 SFDVKD.